Listed here is a single T cell receptor beta chain. The entry originates in a study of cytomegalovirus exposure and HLA in healthy donors. Losses at the gene ends were 8 bases for V and 7 bases for J; bases not matched to a gene: 14. The CDR3 length is 14 residues. Germline V CDR1 and CDR2: MDHEN, SYDVKM. A multiplex PCR was run with 60 Vbeta primers and 13 Jbeta primers. This table comes from immunoSEQ multiplex PCR, and its TCRdb copy is limited to in-frame clones, with some not included. The repertoire holds 65,000 to 85,000 clones, with 75% to 90% as singletons. This chain links TRBV28 with TRBJ2-7; 7 bases map to TRBD1. The specimen was PBMCs. This TCR was recovered from a woman aged 25 to 39 in good health and CMV-seronegative. CDR3: CASCPRGTPSEQYF. The DNA of the CDR3 is TGTGCCAGCTGCCCCAGGGGGACCCCGAGTGAGCAGTACTTC. Full variable domain (missing parts from reference TRBV28 and TRBJ2-7): DVKVTQSSRYLVKRTGEKVFLECVQDMDHENMFWYRQDPGLGLRLIYFSYDVKMKEKGDIPEGYSVSREKKERFSLILESASTNQTSMYLCASCPRGTPSEQYFGPGTRLTVT.